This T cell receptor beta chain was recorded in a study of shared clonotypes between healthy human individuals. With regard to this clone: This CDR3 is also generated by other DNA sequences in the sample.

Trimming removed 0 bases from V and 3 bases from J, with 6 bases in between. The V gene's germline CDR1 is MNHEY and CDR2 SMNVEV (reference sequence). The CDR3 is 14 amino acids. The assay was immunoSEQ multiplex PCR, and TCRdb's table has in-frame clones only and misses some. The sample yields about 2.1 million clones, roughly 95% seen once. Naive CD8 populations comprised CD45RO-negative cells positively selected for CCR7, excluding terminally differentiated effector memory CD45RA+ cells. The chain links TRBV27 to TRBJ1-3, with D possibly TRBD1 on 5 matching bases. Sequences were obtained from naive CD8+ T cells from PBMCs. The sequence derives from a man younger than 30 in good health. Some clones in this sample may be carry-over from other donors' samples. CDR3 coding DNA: TGTGCCAGCAGTTTATCAGGGGATGGAAACACCATATATTTT. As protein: CASSLSGDGNTIYF.